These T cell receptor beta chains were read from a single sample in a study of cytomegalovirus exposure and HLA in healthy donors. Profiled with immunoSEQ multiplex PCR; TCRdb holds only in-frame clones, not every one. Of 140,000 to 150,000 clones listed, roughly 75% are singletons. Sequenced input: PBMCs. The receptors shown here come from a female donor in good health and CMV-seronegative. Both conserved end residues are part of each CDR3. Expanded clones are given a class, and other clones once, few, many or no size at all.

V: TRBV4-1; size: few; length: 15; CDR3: CASSENYGRGRKAFF
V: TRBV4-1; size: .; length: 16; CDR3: CASSLPGLAGQETQYF
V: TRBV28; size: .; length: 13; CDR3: CASNPSPGLAYTF
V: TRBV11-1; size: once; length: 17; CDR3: CAGSLGRTEGLSYEQYF
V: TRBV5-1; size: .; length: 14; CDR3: CASSHGTVNTEAFF
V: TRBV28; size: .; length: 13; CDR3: CASTGTGPYEQYF
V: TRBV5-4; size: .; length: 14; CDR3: CASSLGQEQETQYF
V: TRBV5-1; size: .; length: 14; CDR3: CASSLVGDRGHAFF
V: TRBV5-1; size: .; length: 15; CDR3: CASSLAIAGIYEQYF
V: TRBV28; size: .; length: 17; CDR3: CASSRTSGIRPNYEQYF
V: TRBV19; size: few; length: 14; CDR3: CASRIQGINQPQHF
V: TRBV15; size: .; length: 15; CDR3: CATRDLAGGYNEQFF
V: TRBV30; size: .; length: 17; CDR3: CAWSVGAGPSSYNEQFF
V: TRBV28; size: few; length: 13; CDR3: CASSGQRNTEAFF
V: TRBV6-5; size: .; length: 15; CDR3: CASSITLDRKETQYF
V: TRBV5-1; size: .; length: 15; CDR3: CASSLANFPGNTIYF
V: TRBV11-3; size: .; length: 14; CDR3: CASSRTGTTYEQYF
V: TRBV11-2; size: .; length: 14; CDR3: CASSPHSAINEQFF
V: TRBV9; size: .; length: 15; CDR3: CASNPGTSTDNEQFF
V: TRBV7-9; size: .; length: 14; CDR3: CASSLAGHNYGYTF
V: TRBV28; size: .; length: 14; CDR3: CASSFSTGRGEQYF
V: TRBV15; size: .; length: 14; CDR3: CATSRVGLAGEQYF
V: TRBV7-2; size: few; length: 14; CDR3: CASSPHLISTEAFF
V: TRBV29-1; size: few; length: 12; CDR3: CSVGQGAAEAFF
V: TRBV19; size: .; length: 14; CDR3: CASSLGQKDQPQHF
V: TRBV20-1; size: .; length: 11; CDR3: CSAAVLPTRFF
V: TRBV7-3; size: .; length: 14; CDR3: CASSLIAGQGGAFF
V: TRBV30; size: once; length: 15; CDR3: CAWKVLDSLNTEAFF
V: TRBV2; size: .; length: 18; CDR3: CASSGNSRTGLELYTQYF
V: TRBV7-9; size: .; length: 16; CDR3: CASRSPRTGGSYGYTF
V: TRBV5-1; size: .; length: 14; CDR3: CASSLDSSTDTQYF
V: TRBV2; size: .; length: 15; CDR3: CASRTLNTGRYGYTF
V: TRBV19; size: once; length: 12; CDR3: CASSPPGQPQHF
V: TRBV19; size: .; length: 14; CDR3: CASKSGLANYGYTF
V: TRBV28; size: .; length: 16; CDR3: CASSSLDRETNEKLFF
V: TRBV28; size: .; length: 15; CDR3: CASSLSGTSSYEQYF
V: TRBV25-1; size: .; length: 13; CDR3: CASTRGRGYEQYF
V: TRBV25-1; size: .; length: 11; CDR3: CASRLSNEQFF
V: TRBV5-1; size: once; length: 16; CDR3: CASSPGDRGLLRPLHF
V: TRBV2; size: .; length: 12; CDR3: CASSDNFYGYTF
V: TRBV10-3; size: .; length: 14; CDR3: CAISDLGQGNGYPF